The entry that follows covers one T cell receptor beta chain sequence. This specimen comes from a study of shared clonotypes between healthy human individuals. Profiled with immunoSEQ multiplex PCR; TCRdb holds only in-frame clones, not every one. The top ten hold around 0.4% of the sample, which has some 2,500,000 clones, roughly 90% seen once. V lost 1 base to trimming and J lost 9 bases, with 16 bases between them. This CDR3 has 15 residues. Germline V gene data show CDR1 as MGHRA and CDR2 as YSYEKL. The receptor was derived from a man aged 18-30 years in good health. Some clones in this sample may be carry-over from other donors' samples. Material: naive CD4+ T cells from PBMCs. Subset indicated: CD45RA+ positively selected. V gene TRBV4-1 combines with J gene TRBJ2-1, with D possibly matching TRBD2 (5 bases). This chain's CDR3 is CASSQVSLAAGEQFF. For the CDR3, the DNA is TGCGCCAGCAGCCAAGTTAGTCTAGCTGCCGGTGAGCAGTTCTTC.